The following is a T cell receptor beta chain sequence with its context. Its binding antigen is unknown. Within one base of it there is no much larger clone, and no base qualities were kept. Using the deep immunoSEQ assay, multiplex PCR amplified TCR CDR3 regions from genomic DNA. Genomic DNA extracted from each cell subset was distributed evenly over all wells of several immunoSEQ 96-well plates, and each plate served as one replicate. For unsorted PBMC, about 270 ng of genomic DNA, equivalent to about 30,000 T cell genomes, went into each replicate PCR. Ten immunoSEQ deep assay plates were used to sequence the unsorted PBMC genomic DNA. The purified libraries were quantified using a Qubit 3.0 fluorometer, sized with a Bioanalyzer 2100, and then quantified again using the KAPA Library Quantification kit. Each immunoSEQ 96-well plate was sequenced on its own single-read 150-cycle Illumina NextSeq 550 flow cell. The authors' pipeline ran thus. Because only junctional sequences without quality scores were contained in the immunoSEQ output, filtering matching that applied to full-length reads could not be performed. Sequences were annotated with PyIR, a Python wrapper for IgBLAST v1.9, using IMGT germline references to assign V/J genes and CDR3. Any read was removed if the V/J assignment was weak (E-value above 1e-6), the CDR3 was missing, or the read contained stop codons, out-of-frame junctions, or ambiguous translated residues. V3J clonotypes were defined as sequences sharing the same inferred V gene, J gene, and CDR3 amino acid sequence. The percentage overlap between two repertoires was calculated by dividing the number of shared unique clonotypes by the size of the smaller repertoire. Three approaches were used to assess repertoire richness: RTK rarefaction, the Chao1 estimator, and Recon v2.1 estimates of unobserved clonotypes. TCRdb mirrors the immuneACCESS table, restricted to in-frame sequences. Some clones are absent from its copies; in checked studies, under half trace to an unresolved V gene, and the reason for the others is unknown. The D gene and trimming were derived from the DNA, and the V and J assignments and clone size from that table. Present in this sample are roughly 490,000 clones, about 79% of which were seen just once. Around 13% of the sample comes from the top ten.

Donors were healthy HIV-negative adults with no recently reported acute infections or vaccinations. Only Caucasian adults living in Nashville, Tennessee, USA were represented among the donors. In the unsorted samples, 90 million or so PBMCs were counted, and genomic DNA was extracted using the QIAamp DNA Blood Mini kit. Blood was obtained by leukapheresis, after which PBMCs were separated by Ficoll-Histopaque density gradient centrifugation and cryopreserved in liquid nitrogen vapor phase. CDR1 and CDR2 are drawn from the germline V gene: SQVTM, ANQGSEA. The CDR3 numbers 14 residues from cysteine through phenylalanine. Only the CDR3 region is kept as DNA, spanning 42 bases read in frame from base 1. Compared with germline, V lacks 7 bases and J lacks 2 bases; bases without a gene match: 8. These data originate in a study of shared clonotypes between healthy human individuals (dated by TCRdb to the early 2020s). A note on the overall study: A few men and two women, aged 18 to 49 years, made up the cohort. The study deeply sequenced blood TCR repertoires of about 5 healthy adults to estimate repertoire size and the extent of clonotype sharing between individuals. Leukapheresis yielded between about 0.94 and 8.9 billion PBMCs per donor. Different laboratories and diverse techniques were used to prepare libraries and sequence TCR repertoires, to increase sequencing depth and limit assay-specific biases.

The paper's findings and limits, for the study overall: Because the study included a small number of donors, the genetic and exposure-history diversity represented was limited. Sampling was restricted to blood, and TCR repertoires in tissues likely differ from the TCR repertoires found in blood. Pairwise subsampling indicated that sequencing depth was expected to affect the degree of clonotype sharing among donors.

This clonotype was sampled from a woman between 40 and 55 years old in good health. Some clones in this sample may be carry-over from other donors' samples. The rearrangement combines TRBV29-1 with TRBJ2-1; 7 bases in between match TRBD1. Material for sequencing was PBMCs. The CDR3 loop reads CSAGQATTYNEQFF. The nucleotides are TGCAGCGCAGGACAGGCGACAACCTACAATGAGCAGTTCTTC.